Listed below are T cell receptor beta chains from one sample, sequenced in a study of T cells after yellow fever vaccination. TCRdb used MiXCR to reprocess the 5' RACE reads, holding one entry per CDR3 protein. The table has around 310,000 distinct CDR3 sequences, approximately 4.3% seen once. The starting material was PBMCs, obtained 15 days after the yellow fever booster vaccination. The receptors originated from a man between 18 and 35 years old who received the YFV17D yellow fever vaccine. Each CDR3 is given with its conserved first and last residue. Each record gives: V gene, J gene, D gene, clone size, CDR3 protein, CDR3 DNA. A D gene is named only where the DNA matches it firmly. For some rows the clone size is stated as once, few or many, or as a class when expanded; others skip it.

v_gene: TRBV7-3
j_gene: TRBJ2-2
d_gene: -
abundance: many
CDR3aa: CASSLIDGELFF
CDR3nt: TGTGCCAGCAGCCTCATAGACGGGGAGCTGTTTTTT

v_gene: TRBV5-1
j_gene: TRBJ2-7
d_gene: -
abundance: many
CDR3aa: CASSMADGPYEQYF
CDR3nt: TGCGCCAGCAGTATGGCAGATGGTCCCTACGAGCAGTACTTC

v_gene: TRBV4-2
j_gene: TRBJ1-1
d_gene: -
abundance: few
CDR3aa: CASSQVGYRFSMNTEAFF
CDR3nt: TGTGCCAGCAGCCAAGTAGGGTACAGGTTTTCTATGAACACTGAAGCTTTCTTT

v_gene: TRBV20-1
j_gene: TRBJ1-2
d_gene: -
abundance: many
CDR3aa: CSARVGAGGYTF
CDR3nt: TGCAGTGCTAGGGTGGGGGCTGGTGGCTACACCTTC

v_gene: TRBV5-1
j_gene: TRBJ2-7
d_gene: TRBD1
abundance: many
CDR3aa: CASSYRGQGAIYEQYF
CDR3nt: TGCGCCAGCAGCTACCGCGGACAGGGGGCGATCTACGAGCAGTACTTC

v_gene: TRBV6-2/TRBV6-3
j_gene: TRBJ2-1
d_gene: TRBD1
abundance: -
CDR3aa: CASSYSDRGPYNEQFF
CDR3nt: TGTGCCAGCAGTTACTCAGACAGGGGCCCCTACAATGAGCAGTTCTTC

v_gene: TRBV12-3/TRBV12-4
j_gene: TRBJ2-6
d_gene: -
abundance: few
CDR3aa: CASSFAGVDVLTF
CDR3nt: TGTGCCAGCAGTTTTGCAGGGGTCGACGTCCTGACTTTC

v_gene: TRBV20-1
j_gene: TRBJ1-2
d_gene: TRBD1
abundance: -
CDR3aa: CSADRLNGYTF
CDR3nt: TGCAGTGCGGACAGGCTGAATGGCTACACCTTC

v_gene: TRBV12-3/TRBV12-4
j_gene: TRBJ1-2
d_gene: -
abundance: -
CDR3aa: CASSRSRWAGGGYTF
CDR3nt: TGTGCCAGCAGTCGATCGAGATGGGCAGGAGGTGGCTACACCTTC

v_gene: TRBV28
j_gene: TRBJ2-5
d_gene: -
abundance: -
CDR3aa: CASSRPRGADSQETQYF
CDR3nt: TGTGCCAGCAGCCGTCCGAGGGGGGCGGACTCACAAGAGACCCAGTACTTC

v_gene: TRBV28
j_gene: TRBJ1-2
d_gene: TRBD1
abundance: few
CDR3aa: CAIGTGLPRSGYTF
CDR3nt: TGTGCCATCGGGACAGGCCTTCCACGAAGTGGCTACACCTTC

v_gene: TRBV4-1
j_gene: TRBJ1-2
d_gene: -
abundance: many
CDR3aa: CASSQEEWGGYTF
CDR3nt: TGCGCCAGCAGCCAAGAGGAGTGGGGTGGCTACACCTTC

v_gene: TRBV19
j_gene: TRBJ2-5
d_gene: -
abundance: few
CDR3aa: CASSFSPGQEETQYF
CDR3nt: TGTGCCAGTAGTTTCTCACCGGGACAAGAAGAGACCCAGTACTTC

v_gene: TRBV7-9
j_gene: TRBJ2-7
d_gene: -
abundance: -
CDR3aa: CATRGASSYEQYF
CDR3nt: TGTGCCACCAGGGGGGCCTCCTCCTACGAGCAGTACTTC

v_gene: TRBV6-2/TRBV6-3
j_gene: TRBJ1-6
d_gene: -
abundance: few
CDR3aa: CASSFEPENSPLHF
CDR3nt: TGTGCCAGCAGTTTTGAACCGGAAAATTCACCCCTCCACTTT

v_gene: TRBV29-1
j_gene: TRBJ2-3
d_gene: -
abundance: few
CDR3aa: CSVPKGADTQYF
CDR3nt: TGCAGCGTCCCTAAGGGAGCCGATACGCAGTATTTT

v_gene: TRBV9
j_gene: TRBJ2-2
d_gene: TRBD2
abundance: -
CDR3aa: CASSVGLSGGATGELFF
CDR3nt: TGTGCCAGCAGCGTCGGACTAAGCGGGGGGGCCACCGGGGAGCTGTTTTTT

v_gene: TRBV14
j_gene: TRBJ2-2
d_gene: -
abundance: few
CDR3aa: CASSQVGGLSNTGELFF
CDR3nt: TGTGCCAGCAGCCAAGTCGGGGGCCTTTCGAACACCGGGGAGCTGTTTTTT

v_gene: TRBV6-5
j_gene: TRBJ1-4
d_gene: -
abundance: many
CDR3aa: CASSYSTNEKLFF
CDR3nt: TGTGCCAGCAGTTATTCAACTAATGAAAAACTGTTTTTT

v_gene: TRBV3-1
j_gene: TRBJ2-1
d_gene: TRBD2
abundance: few
CDR3aa: CASRLAGGVYNEQFF
CDR3nt: TGTGCCAGCAGACTAGCGGGGGGCGTTTACAATGAGCAGTTCTTC

v_gene: TRBV6-5
j_gene: TRBJ1-3
d_gene: -
abundance: many
CDR3aa: CASSPLFGRNTIYF
CDR3nt: TGTGCCAGCAGTCCCCTCTTTGGGCGAAACACCATATATTTT

v_gene: TRBV5-1
j_gene: TRBJ1-2
d_gene: -
abundance: -
CDR3aa: CASSLGPENGYTF
CDR3nt: TGCGCCAGCAGCTTGGGGCCGGAGAATGGCTACACCTTC

v_gene: TRBV4-1
j_gene: TRBJ1-1
d_gene: TRBD1
abundance: many
CDR3aa: CASSQIRDSNTEAFF
CDR3nt: TGCGCCAGCAGCCAAATCCGGGACAGTAACACTGAAGCTTTCTTT

v_gene: TRBV5-1
j_gene: TRBJ2-1
d_gene: -
abundance: many
CDR3aa: CASSLRDMGSEQFF
CDR3nt: TGCGCCAGCAGCCTCCGGGACATGGGTAGTGAGCAGTTCTTC

v_gene: TRBV2
j_gene: TRBJ2-3
d_gene: TRBD2
abundance: few
CDR3aa: CASSEGLSGDWNTQYF
CDR3nt: TGTGCCAGCAGTGAAGGGCTCAGCGGGGATTGGAATACGCAGTATTTT